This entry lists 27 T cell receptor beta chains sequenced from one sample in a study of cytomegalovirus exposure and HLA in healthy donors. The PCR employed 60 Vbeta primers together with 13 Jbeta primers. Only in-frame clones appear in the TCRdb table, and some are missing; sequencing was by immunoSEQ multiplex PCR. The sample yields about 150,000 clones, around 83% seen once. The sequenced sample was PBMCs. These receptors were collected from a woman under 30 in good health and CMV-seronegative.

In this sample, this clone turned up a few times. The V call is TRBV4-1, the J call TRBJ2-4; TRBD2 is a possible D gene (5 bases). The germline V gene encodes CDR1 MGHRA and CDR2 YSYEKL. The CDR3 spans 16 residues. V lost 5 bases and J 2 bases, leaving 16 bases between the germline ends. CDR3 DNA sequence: TGCGCCAGCAGCGGCGACGACTATTTTTCCAAAAACATTCAGTACTTC. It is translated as CASSGDDYFSKNIQYF.

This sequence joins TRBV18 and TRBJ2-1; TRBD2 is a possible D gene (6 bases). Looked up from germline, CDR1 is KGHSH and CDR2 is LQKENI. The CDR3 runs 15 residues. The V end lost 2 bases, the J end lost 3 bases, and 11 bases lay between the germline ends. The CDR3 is CASSPVVADYNEQFF. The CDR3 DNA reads TGTGCCAGCTCACCAGTGGTAGCGGACTACAATGAGCAGTTCTTC.

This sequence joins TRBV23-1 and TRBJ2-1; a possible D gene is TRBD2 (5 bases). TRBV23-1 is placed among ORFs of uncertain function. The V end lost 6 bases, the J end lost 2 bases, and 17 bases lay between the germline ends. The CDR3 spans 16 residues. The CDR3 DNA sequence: TGCGCCAGCAGCCCATTAGGACTCCGTACCTACAATGAGCAGTTCTTC. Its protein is CASSPLGLRTYNEQFF.

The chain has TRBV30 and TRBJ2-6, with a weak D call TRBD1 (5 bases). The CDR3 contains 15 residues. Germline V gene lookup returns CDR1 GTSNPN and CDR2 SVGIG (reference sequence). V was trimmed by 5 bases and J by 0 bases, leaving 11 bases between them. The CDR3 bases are TGTGCCTGGGAGTTCGACAGCTCTGGGGCCAACGTCCTGACTTTC. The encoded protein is CAWEFDSSGANVLTF. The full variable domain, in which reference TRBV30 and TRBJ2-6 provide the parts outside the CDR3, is SQTIHQWPATLVQPVGSPLSLECTVEGTSNPNLYWYRQAAGRGLQLLFYSVGIGQISSEVPQNLSASRPQDRQFILSSKKLLLSDSGFYLCAWEFDSSGANVLTFGAGSRLTVL.

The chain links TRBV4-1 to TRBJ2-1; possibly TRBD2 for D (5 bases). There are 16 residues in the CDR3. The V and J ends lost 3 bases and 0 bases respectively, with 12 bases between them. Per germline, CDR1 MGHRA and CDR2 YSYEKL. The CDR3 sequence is CASSQPSRGSYNEQFF. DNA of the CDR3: TGCGCCAGCAGCCAGCCCAGCCGGGGCTCCTACAATGAGCAGTTCTTC.

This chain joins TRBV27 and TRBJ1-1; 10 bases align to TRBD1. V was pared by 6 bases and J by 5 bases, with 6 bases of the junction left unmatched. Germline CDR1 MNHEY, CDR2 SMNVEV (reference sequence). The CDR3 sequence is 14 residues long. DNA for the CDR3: TGTGCCAGCAGACATTGGGACAGGGGAACTGAAGCTTTCTTT. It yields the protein CASRHWDRGTEAFF.

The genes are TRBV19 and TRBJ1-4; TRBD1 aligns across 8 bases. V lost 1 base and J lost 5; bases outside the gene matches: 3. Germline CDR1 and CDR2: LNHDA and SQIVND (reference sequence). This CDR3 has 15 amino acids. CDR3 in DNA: TGTGCCAGTAGTATAGGCGGGACAGGCAATGAAAAACTGTTTTTT. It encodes CASSIGGTGNEKLFF.

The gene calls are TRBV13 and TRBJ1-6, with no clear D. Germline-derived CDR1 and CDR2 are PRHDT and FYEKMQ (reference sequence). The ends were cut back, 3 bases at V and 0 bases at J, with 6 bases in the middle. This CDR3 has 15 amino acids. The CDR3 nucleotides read TGTGCCAGCAGCTTGTCGGTCTCCTATAATTCACCCCTCCACTTT. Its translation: CASSLSVSYNSPLHF.

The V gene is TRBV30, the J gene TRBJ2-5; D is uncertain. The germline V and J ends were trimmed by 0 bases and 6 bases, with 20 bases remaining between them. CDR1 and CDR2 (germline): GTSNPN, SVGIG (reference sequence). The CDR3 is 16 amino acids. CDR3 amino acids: CAWSVPLTGGEQTQYF. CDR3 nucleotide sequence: TGTGCCTGGAGTGTACCCCTGACCGGCGGTGAGCAGACCCAGTACTTC. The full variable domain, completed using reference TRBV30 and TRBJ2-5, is SQTIHQWPATLVQPVGSPLSLECTVEGTSNPNLYWYRQAAGRGLQLLFYSVGIGQISSEVPQNLSASRPQDRQFILSSKKLLLSDSGFYLCAWSVPLTGGEQTQYFGPGTRLLVL.

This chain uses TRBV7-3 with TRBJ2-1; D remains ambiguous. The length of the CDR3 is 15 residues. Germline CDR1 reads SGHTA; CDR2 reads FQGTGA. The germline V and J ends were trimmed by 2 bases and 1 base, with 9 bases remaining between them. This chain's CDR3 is CASSLGRQSYNEQFF. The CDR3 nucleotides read TGTGCCAGCAGCTTAGGGCGACAATCCTACAATGAGCAGTTCTTC.

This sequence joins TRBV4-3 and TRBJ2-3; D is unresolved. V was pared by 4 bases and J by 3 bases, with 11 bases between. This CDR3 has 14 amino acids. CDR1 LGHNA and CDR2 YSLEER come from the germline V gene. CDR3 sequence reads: CASSPGDGTDTQYF. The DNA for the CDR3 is TGCGCCAGCAGCCCCGGAGATGGGACAGATACGCAGTATTTT.

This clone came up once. Here the CDR3 reads CASSIGTASVQPQHF. The CDR3 DNA reads TGTGCCAGTAGTATCGGGACAGCGTCTGTTCAGCCCCAGCATTTT. The genes are TRBV19 and TRBJ1-5; TRBD1 agrees at 7 bases. The germline gives CDR1 LNHDA, CDR2 SQIVND (reference sequence). The CDR3 loop spans 15 amino acids. V lost 3 bases to trimming and J lost 6 bases; unmatched junction nucleotides: 8.

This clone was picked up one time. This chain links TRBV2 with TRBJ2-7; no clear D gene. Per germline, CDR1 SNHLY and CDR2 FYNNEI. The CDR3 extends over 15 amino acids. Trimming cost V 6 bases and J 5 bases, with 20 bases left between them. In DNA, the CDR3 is TGTGCCAGCAGCCTCGGATTTCCCAAAGAGGACGAGCAGTACTTC. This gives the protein CASSLGFPKEDEQYF.

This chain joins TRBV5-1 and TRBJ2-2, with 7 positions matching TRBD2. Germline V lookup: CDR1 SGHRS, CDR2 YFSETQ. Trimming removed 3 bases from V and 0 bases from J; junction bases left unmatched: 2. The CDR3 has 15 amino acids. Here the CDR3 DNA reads TGCGCCAGCAGCTCAACTAGCGCGAACACCGGGGAGCTGTTTTTT. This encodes CASSSTSANTGELFF.

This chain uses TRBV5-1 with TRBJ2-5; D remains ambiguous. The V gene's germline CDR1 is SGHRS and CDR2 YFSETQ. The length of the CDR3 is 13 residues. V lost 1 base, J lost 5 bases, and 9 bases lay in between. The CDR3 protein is CASSLNQRETQYF. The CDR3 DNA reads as TGCGCCAGCAGCTTGAACCAGAGGGAGACCCAGTACTTC.

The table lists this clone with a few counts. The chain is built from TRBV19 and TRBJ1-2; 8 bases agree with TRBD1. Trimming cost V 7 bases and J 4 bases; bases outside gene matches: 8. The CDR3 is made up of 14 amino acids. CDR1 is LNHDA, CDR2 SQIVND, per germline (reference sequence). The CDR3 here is CASNDRGQPYGYTF. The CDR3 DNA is TGTGCCAGTAACGACAGGGGCCAACCCTATGGCTACACCTTC. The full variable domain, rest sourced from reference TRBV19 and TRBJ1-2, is DGGITQSPKYLFRKEGQNVTLSCEQNLNHDAMYWYRQDPGQGLRLIYYSQIVNDFQKGDIAEGYSVSREKKESFPLTVTSAQKNPTAFYLCASNDRGQPYGYTFGSGTRLTVV.

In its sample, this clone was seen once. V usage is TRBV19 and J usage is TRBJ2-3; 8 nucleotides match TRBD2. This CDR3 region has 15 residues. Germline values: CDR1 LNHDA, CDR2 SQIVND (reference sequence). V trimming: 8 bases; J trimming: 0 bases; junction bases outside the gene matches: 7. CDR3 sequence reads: CASGSGSISTDTQYF. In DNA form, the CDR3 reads TGTGCCAGTGGAAGCGGGAGTATTAGCACAGATACGCAGTATTTT.

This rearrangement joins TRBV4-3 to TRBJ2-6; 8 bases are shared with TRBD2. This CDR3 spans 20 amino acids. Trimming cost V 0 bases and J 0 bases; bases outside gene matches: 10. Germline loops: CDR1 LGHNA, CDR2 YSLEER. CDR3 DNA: TGCGCCAGCAGCCAAGAATCGGGGGGGGGAATTATCTCTGGGGCCAACGTCCTGACTTTC. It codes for CASSQESGGGIISGANVLTF.

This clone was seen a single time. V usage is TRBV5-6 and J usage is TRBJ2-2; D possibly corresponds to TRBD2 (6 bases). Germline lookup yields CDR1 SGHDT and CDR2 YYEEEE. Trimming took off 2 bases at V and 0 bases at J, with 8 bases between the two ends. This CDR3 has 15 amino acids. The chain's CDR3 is CASSFSGANTGELFF. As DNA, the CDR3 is TGTGCCAGCAGCTTCTCGGGGGCGAACACCGGGGAGCTGTTTTTT.

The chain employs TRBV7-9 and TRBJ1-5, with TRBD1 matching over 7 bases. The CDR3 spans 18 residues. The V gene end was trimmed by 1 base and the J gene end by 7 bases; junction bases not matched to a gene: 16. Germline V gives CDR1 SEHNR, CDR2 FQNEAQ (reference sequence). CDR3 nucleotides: TGTGCCAGCAGCTTAGTAGTGCCTTCCCGGGACAGAGACCAGCCCCAGCATTTT. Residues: CASSLVVPSRDRDQPQHF.

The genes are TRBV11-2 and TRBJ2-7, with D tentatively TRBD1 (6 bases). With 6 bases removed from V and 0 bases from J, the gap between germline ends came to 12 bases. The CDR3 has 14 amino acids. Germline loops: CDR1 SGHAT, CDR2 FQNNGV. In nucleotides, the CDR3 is TGTGCCAGCAGGGATACAGGGAGCTCCTACGAGCAGTACTTC. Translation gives CASRDTGSSYEQYF.

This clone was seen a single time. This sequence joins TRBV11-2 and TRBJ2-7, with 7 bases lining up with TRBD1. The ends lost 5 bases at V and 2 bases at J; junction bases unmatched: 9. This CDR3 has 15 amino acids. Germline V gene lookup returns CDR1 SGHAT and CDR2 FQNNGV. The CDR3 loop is CASSPGRGQAYEQYF. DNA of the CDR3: TGTGCCAGCAGCCCCGGAAGGGGGCAGGCCTACGAGCAGTACTTC.

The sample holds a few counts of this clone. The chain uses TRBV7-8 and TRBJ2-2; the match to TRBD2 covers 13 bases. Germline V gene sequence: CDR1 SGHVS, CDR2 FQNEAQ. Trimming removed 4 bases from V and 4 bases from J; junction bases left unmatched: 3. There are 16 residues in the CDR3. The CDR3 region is CASSSGLAGSTGELFF. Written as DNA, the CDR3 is TGTGCCAGCAGCTCGGGACTAGCGGGAAGCACCGGGGAGCTGTTTTTT.

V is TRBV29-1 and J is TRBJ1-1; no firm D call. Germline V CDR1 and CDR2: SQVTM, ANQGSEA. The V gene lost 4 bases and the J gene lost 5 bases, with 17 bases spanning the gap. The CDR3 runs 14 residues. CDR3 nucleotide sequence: TGCAGCGTTGTGGGAGGCCGAGAGGTTACTGAAGCTTTCTTT. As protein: CSVVGGREVTEAFF.

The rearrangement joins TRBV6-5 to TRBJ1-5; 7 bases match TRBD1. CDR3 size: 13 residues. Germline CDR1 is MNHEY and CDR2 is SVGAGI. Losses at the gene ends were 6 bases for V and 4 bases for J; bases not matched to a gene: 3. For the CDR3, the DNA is TGTGCCAGCAGACAGGGGTTAAATCAGCCCCAGCATTTT. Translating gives CASRQGLNQPQHF.

CDR3 coding DNA: TGTGCCGGGGACACCAGCTTTGGTTCACCCCTCCACTTT. Its protein product is CAGDTSFGSPLHF. The chain is built from TRBV30 and TRBJ1-6; TRBD1 is a possible D gene (6 bases). The CDR3 spans 13 residues. From germline, CDR1 is GTSNPN and CDR2 SVGIG (reference sequence). V lost 8 bases, J lost 9 bases, and 17 bases lay in between. Combining the CDR3 with reference TRBV30 and TRBJ1-6 gives the whole variable domain SQTIHQWPATLVQPVGSPLSLECTVEGTSNPNLYWYRQAAGRGLQLLFYSVGIGQISSEVPQNLSASRPQDRQFILSSKKLLLSDSGFYLCAGDTSFGSPLHFGNGTRLTVT.

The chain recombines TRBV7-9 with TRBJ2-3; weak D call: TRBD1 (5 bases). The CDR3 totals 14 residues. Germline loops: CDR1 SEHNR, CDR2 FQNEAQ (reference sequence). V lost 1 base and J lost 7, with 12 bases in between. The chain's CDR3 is CASSLGQQLNTQYF. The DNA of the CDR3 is TGTGCCAGCAGCTTAGGACAGCAGTTAAATACGCAGTATTTT. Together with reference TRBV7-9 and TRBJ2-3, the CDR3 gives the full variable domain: DTGVSQNPRHKITKRGQNVTFRCDPISEHNRLYWYRQTLGQGPEFLTYFQNEAQLEKSRLLSDRFSAERPKGSFSTLEIQRTEQGDSAMYLCASSLGQQLNTQYFGPGTRLTVL.